The 18 T cell receptor beta chains listed next were all sequenced from one sample in a study of T-cell memory formation after mild COVID-19. In TCRdb, the 5' RACE reads were re-called with MiXCR into one record per CDR3 protein. Of nearly 110,000 distinct CDR3 sequences detected, 12% appear once; the ten largest clones hold 27%. What was sequenced was PBMCs or a T cell subset sorted from them (not recorded which). Receptor source: an adult woman who had mild COVID-19 (a few samples of this study predate the infection). Cell type and time point are not known.

This clonotype was seen only a few times. The V gene is TRBV30, the J gene TRBJ2-1, with D possibly called TRBD1 or TRBD2 (5 bases each). There are 15 residues in the CDR3. Trimming removed 3 bases from V and 0 bases from J, with 12 bases in between. Germline V gives CDR1 GTSNPN, CDR2 SVGIG (reference sequence). CDR3 bases: TGTGCCTGGAGGGGACGGTCTCGCTCCTACAATGAGCAGTTCTTC. Translating gives CAWRGRSRSYNEQFF.

This clonotype was observed a handful of times. The chain couples TRBV5-5 to TRBJ2-3, with D possibly matching TRBD2 (5 bases). The CDR3 contains 16 residues. The V and J ends lost 0 bases and 2 bases respectively, with 13 bases between them. In germline, CDR1 is SGHKS, CDR2 YYEKEE (reference sequence). CDR3 in amino acids: CASSLGDGEITDTQYF. CDR3 nucleotides: TGTGCCAGCAGCTTGGGAGACGGGGAGATCACAGATACGCAGTATTTT.

The J gene is TRBJ1-2, the V gene TRBV5-1; 8 bases match TRBD1. CDR1 SGHRS and CDR2 YFSETQ come from the germline V gene. The CDR3 runs to 13 residues. The ends lost 4 bases at V and 7 bases at J; junction bases unmatched: 6. The CDR3 nucleotides read TGCGCCAGCAGCCCACAGGGGGAACGTGGCTACACCTTC. Residues: CASSPQGERGYTF.

This clonotype has only a few counts. The chain carries TRBV7-9 and TRBJ2-7; no clear D. Germline V gene sequence: CDR1 SEHNR, CDR2 FQNEAQ (reference sequence). This CDR3 has 13 residues. V gave up 5 bases and J gave up 3 bases, with 11 bases separating them. CDR3 amino acids: CASSPLGFYEQYF. The CDR3 coding sequence is TGTGCCAGCAGCCCTCTGGGTTTCTACGAGCAGTACTTC.

The sample holds a few counts of this clonotype. The chain uses TRBV7-9 and TRBJ2-1; 7 nucleotides match TRBD2. Germline V gene sequence: CDR1 SEHNR, CDR2 FQNEAQ (reference sequence). This CDR3 comprises 12 residues. CDR3 amino acids: CAGGGGVHEQFF. Here the CDR3 DNA reads TGTGCGGGCGGGGGTGGTGTCCATGAGCAGTTCTTC.

This clonotype was counted many times. The chain uses TRBV4-3 and TRBJ2-3, with 9 bases matching TRBD2. CDR3 size: 17 residues. V was pared by 0 bases and J by 3 bases, with 7 bases of the junction left unmatched. From germline, CDR1 is LGHNA and CDR2 YSLEER. The CDR3, as DNA: TGCGCCAGCAGCCAAGAGAAGGCGGGAGGGCCGACAGATACGCAGTATTTT. It specifies CASSQEKAGGPTDTQYF.

This clonotype has just a few counts. The chain carries TRBV7-9 and TRBJ2-1; D perhaps matches TRBD2 (5 bases). The V gene's germline CDR1 is SEHNR and CDR2 FQNEAQ (reference sequence). The CDR3 is 14 amino acids. V lost 1 base, J lost 13 bases, and 17 bases lay in between. In DNA, the CDR3 is TGTGCCAGCAGCTTAGTTCTAGCCGGGGAGAAACAGTTCTTC. This codes for CASSLVLAGEKQFF.

The gene calls are TRBV5-1 and TRBJ2-7, with 8 bases lining up with TRBD1. Germline assignment: CDR1 SGHRS and CDR2 YFSETQ. The CDR3 sequence is 17 residues long. The V gene end was trimmed by 0 bases and the J gene end by 5 bases; junction bases not matched to a gene: 13. This CDR3 is CASSLGDRGLVENEQYF. The CDR3 nucleotides are TGCGCCAGCAGCTTGGGTGACAGGGGATTGGTCGAAAACGAGCAGTACTTC.

This clonotype was observed a few times. The chain carries TRBV29-1 and TRBJ2-1; 15 bases are a match to TRBD2. This CDR3 has 18 amino acids. The ends lost 6 bases at V and 2 bases at J; junction bases unmatched: 11. The V gene's germline CDR1 is SQVTM and CDR2 ANQGSEA. CDR3 DNA: TGCAGCGTGCCCCCAAGGACTAGCGGGAGGGCCCCCTACAATGAGCAGTTCTTC. This translates into CSVPPRTSGRAPYNEQFF.

This clonotype was counted between two and nine times. The chain links TRBV29-1 to TRBJ2-7, with 7 bases that match TRBD2. Trimming at V came to 1 base and at J to 10 bases, leaving 16 bases not matched to a gene. Germline V CDR1 and CDR2: SQVTM, ANQGSEA. The CDR3 is 15 residues long. The CDR3 DNA reads TGCAGCGTTGAAGGGGGGTTCGCGGGAGTACGAGAACAGTACTTC. The encoded protein is CSVEGGFAGVREQYF.

The rearrangement uses TRBV7-9 and TRBJ2-2, with D tentatively TRBD1 (5 bases). In germline, CDR1 is SEHNR, CDR2 FQNEAQ (reference sequence). The CDR3 runs 13 residues. V was clipped by 11 bases and J by 5 bases, with 15 bases between them. The CDR3 nucleotides read TGTGCCGGAAGATTAGGGGATACCGGGGAGCTGTTTTTT. Translated, it gives CAGRLGDTGELFF. Full variable domain (missing parts from reference TRBV7-9 and TRBJ2-2): DTGVSQNPRHKITKRGQNVTFRCDPISEHNRLYWYRQTLGQGPEFLTYFQNEAQLEKSRLLSDRFSAERPKGSFSTLEIQRTEQGDSAMYLCAGRLGDTGELFFGEGSRLTVL.

This clonotype was seen at least ten times. V is TRBV3-1 and J is TRBJ2-7; tentatively, D is TRBD1 (5 bases). Germline CDR1 LGHDT, CDR2 YNNKEL (reference sequence). Trimming took off 2 bases at V and 4 bases at J, with 12 bases between the two ends. The CDR3 extends over 14 amino acids. This chain's CDR3 is CASSQPGLTYEQYF. Written as DNA, the CDR3 is TGTGCCAGCAGCCAACCAGGGTTGACTTACGAGCAGTACTTC.

This clonotype was recorded a few times. The chain is built from TRBV20-1 and TRBJ2-5, with D possibly TRBD2 on 7 matching bases. This CDR3 has 16 residues. Germline V CDR1 and CDR2: DFQATT, SNEGSKA (reference sequence). CDR3 in DNA: TGCAGCCTCTGGGGGGCGGCTAGCGGACAACAAGAGACCCAGTACTTC. Translation gives CSLWGAASGQQETQYF.

This clonotype was seen more than once but under ten times. The chain employs TRBV19 and TRBJ2-1, with D perhaps TRBD2 (6 bases). The V end was cut by 6 bases, the J end by 4 bases, with 13 bases between. This CDR3 comprises 14 residues. Germline-derived CDR1 and CDR2 are LNHDA and SQIVND (reference sequence). The CDR3 nucleotides are TGTGCCAGTAGCTTCGGGGGTAGGTACAATGAGCAGTTCTTC. Translating gives CASSFGGRYNEQFF.

The CDR3 bases are TGCAGTGCTAGAGTTCTCGGGACAGGGGCAGATACGCAGTATTTT. Protein sequence: CSARVLGTGADTQYF. The chain joins TRBV20-1 to TRBJ2-3, with 10 bases aligning to TRBD1. CDR3 length equals 15 residues. Trimming removed 1 base from V and 4 bases from J; junction bases left unmatched: 5. In germline, CDR1 is DFQATT, CDR2 SNEGSKA (reference sequence).

By frequency in the sample, this clonotype is medium-sized (0.01 to 0.1%). The chain links TRBV7-9 to TRBJ2-7; 8 bases match TRBD2. The length of the CDR3 is 14 residues. Trimming at V came to 5 bases and at J to 6 bases, leaving 9 bases not matched to a gene. Per germline, CDR1 SEHNR and CDR2 FQNEAQ (reference sequence). CDR3 in amino acids: CASSAPAGVGEQYF. CDR3 bases: TGTGCCAGCAGCGCCCCAGCGGGGGTCGGCGAGCAGTACTTC.

Ten or more counts support this clonotype. This chain uses TRBV15 with TRBJ2-1; D perhaps matches TRBD2 (5 bases). V lost 0 bases, J lost 0 bases, and 9 bases lay in between. The CDR3 is 16 residues long. Per germline, CDR1 LNHNV and CDR2 YYDKDF (reference sequence). CDR3 nucleotide sequence: TGTGCCACCAGCAGAGATCGCGGGTCCTCCTACAATGAGCAGTTCTTC. Protein: CATSRDRGSSYNEQFF.

V is TRBV12-3 or TRBV12-4 and J is TRBJ2-1, with 8 bases fitting TRBD2. The CDR3 contains 14 residues. The J segment lost 5 bases and the V segment lost 5 bases, leaving 5 bases of the junction unmatched. This CDR3 is CASSRLAGNNEQFF. Here the CDR3 DNA reads TGTGCCAGCAGTAGGCTAGCGGGTAACAATGAGCAGTTCTTC.